The following is a T cell receptor (beta chain) sequence with its context. Its antigen specificity is not known. It has no much larger one-base neighbor in the sample; base qualities were not kept. On a MiSeq, deep resolution sequencing aimed for a depth between 1 in 1 million and 1 in 200,000 T cells, with each clonotype covered approximately 9.8x on average. The immunoSEQ hsTCRB Kit was used to generate the TCR beta libraries. The paper's data handling went like this. Data were analyzed with ImmunoSEQ Data Assistant and ImmunoSEQ Analyzer, with V, D and J genes assigned per IMGT definitions. Clonality, which ranges from 0 to 1, was calculated as one minus the normalized Shannon entropy of productive rearrangement frequencies. Only overrepresented clonotypes making up at least 0.05% of each patient's repertoire were included in the public clonotype analysis. Repertoires from some 13 age-matched healthy donors in immuneACCESS were used as clonality controls. TCRdb's version of the immuneACCESS table is confined to in-frame rearrangements and falls short of the full clone set. An unresolved V gene accounts for under half of the shortfall where checked; the remainder is of unknown origin. V, J and clone size were drawn from that table, and D and trimming were deduced from the DNA. This sample lists approximately 150,000 clones; over 75% were detected once. The ten biggest clones cover 3% to 3.5% of the sample.

These data come from a study of cytotoxic CD8 clonotypes in ibrutinib-treated CLL (dated by TCRdb to the early 2020s). Regarding the study in general: The cohort was composed of about 10 relapsed/refractory and approximately 16 treatment-naive patients; IGHV unmutated status was identified in approximately 18 patients. Response samples were obtained after a median of about 13 months of treatment, with a range of roughly 6 to 40 months. Longitudinal samples were obtainable from about 30% of the 86 participants in the trial. An average of about 250,000 productive templates and 94,082 productive rearrangements was obtained per sample. Cryopreserved peripheral blood mononuclear cells were collected at three points: before therapy, at response, and at either sustained remission or disease progression. Every remission and progressive disease sample was obtained while ibrutinib was still being received by the patients. Partial responses were observed in roughly 24 patients and complete responses in 2; after a median follow-up of 68 months, remission was maintained in some 14 patients and progression was observed in roughly 12. Here is what the overall study found, with its caveats: Clonality rose at ibrutinib response, remained stable during sustained remission, and dropped back toward baseline at progression. Public clonotypes were rare and either shrank or stayed stable during treatment, and the rise in clonality at ibrutinib response reflected expansion of private clonotypes. Sustained-remission and progressing patients did not have matched sampling times, and lymph node repertoires were not examined. Baseline clonality was found to be higher than that of age-matched healthy donors and was strongly correlated with circulating CD8+ T-cell counts.

In light of the paper, this sample's time point label describes: progressive disease on ibrutinib. For TCR beta library preparation, approximately 2 micrograms of genomic DNA was extracted from cryopreserved PBMCs. Longitudinal blood samples from CLL patients receiving ibrutinib monotherapy were subjected to high-throughput TCR beta sequencing. The patients took part in an open-label, single-center phase 2 trial of ibrutinib monotherapy. The germline V gene gives CDR1 as MDHEN and CDR2 as SYDVKM. Including cysteine and phenylalanine, the CDR3 has 13 amino acids. The entry retains the CDR3 DNA only, 39 bases that are in frame from base 1. The trim is 7 bases for V and 2 bases for J, with a gap of 11 bases between the germline ends.

Here the chain combines TRBV28 and TRBJ1-1; a tentative D call is TRBD1 (6 bases match). The material was PBMCs, obtained at disease progression, from a patient treated with ibrutinib. This TCR came from a human donor with chronic lymphocytic leukemia. The CDR3 has the sequence CASINRVNTEAFF. In nucleotides, the sequence is TGTGCCAGCATCAACAGGGTCAACACTGAAGCTTTCTTT.